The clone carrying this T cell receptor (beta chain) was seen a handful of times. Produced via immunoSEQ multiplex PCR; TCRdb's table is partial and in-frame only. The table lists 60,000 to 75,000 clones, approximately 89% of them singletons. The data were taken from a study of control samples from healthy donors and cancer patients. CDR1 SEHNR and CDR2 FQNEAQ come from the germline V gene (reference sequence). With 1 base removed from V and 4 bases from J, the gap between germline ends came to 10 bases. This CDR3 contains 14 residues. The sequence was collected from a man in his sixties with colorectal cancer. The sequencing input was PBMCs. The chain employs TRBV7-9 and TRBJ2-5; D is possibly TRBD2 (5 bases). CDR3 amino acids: CASSLVRVPETQYF. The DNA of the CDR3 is TGTGCCAGCAGCTTAGTGAGGGTTCCAGAGACCCAGTACTTC.